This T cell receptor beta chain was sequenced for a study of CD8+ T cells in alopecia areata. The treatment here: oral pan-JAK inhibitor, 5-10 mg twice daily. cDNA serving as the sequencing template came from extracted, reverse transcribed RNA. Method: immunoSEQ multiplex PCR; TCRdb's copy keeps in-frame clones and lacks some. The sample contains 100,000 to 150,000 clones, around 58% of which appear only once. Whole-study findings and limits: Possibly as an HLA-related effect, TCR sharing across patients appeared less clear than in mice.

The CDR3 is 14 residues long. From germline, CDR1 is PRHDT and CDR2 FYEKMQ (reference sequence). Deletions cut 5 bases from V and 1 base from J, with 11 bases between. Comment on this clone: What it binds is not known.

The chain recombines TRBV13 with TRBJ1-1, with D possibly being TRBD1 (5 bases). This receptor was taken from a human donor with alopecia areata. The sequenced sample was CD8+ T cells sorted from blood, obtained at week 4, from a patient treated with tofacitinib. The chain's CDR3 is CASSVRDWNTEAFF. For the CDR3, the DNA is TGTGCCAGCAGCGTCCGGGACTGGAACACTGAAGCTTTCTTT.